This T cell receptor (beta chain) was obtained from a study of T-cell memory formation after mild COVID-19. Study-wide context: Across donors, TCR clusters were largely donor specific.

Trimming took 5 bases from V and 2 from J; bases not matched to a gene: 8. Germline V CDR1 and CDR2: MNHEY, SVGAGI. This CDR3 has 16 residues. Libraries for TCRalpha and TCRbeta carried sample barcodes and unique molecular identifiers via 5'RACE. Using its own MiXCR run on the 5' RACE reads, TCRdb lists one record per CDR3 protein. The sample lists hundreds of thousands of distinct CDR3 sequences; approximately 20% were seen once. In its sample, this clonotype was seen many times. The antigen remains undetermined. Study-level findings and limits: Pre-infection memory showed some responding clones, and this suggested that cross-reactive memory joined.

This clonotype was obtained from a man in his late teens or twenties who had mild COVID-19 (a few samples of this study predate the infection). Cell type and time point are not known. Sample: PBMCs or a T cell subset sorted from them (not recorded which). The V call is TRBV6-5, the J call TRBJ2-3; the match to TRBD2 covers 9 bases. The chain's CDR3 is CASSRLTSGVTDTQYF. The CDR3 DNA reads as TGTGCCAGCAGTCGGCTGACTAGCGGAGTCACAGATACGCAGTATTTT.